These 4 T cell receptor beta chains came from one sample sequenced in a study of blood T cell repertoires in COVID-19. Here immunoSEQ multiplex PCR was the method, and the copy in TCRdb shows in-frame clones only, minus some. The table has about 110,000 clones, less than 80% seen once. The specimen sequenced was peripheral blood. The receptors originated from a man older than 75 with COVID-19, enrolled during active disease.

In this sample, this clone turned up a few times. The chain couples TRBV3-1 (or the pseudogene TRBV3-2) to TRBJ2-2; tentatively, D is TRBD1 (5 bases). Trimming took 4 bases from V and 0 from J, leaving 6 bases between them. This CDR3 is 14 amino acids long. Per germline, CDR1 LGHDT and CDR2 YNNKEL (reference sequence). The CDR3 is CASSLTANTGELFF. DNA for the CDR3: TGTGCCAGCAGCCTGACAGCGAACACCGGGGAGCTGTTTTTT.

CDR3 nucleotide sequence: TGTGCCAGTAGTGCCGGGACAGATACCTACGAGCAGTACTTC. As protein: CASSAGTDTYEQYF. The chain couples TRBV19 to TRBJ2-7; 7 positions agree with TRBD1. The germline CDR1 and CDR2 sequences are LNHDA and SQIVND (reference sequence). This CDR3 spans 14 amino acids. V lost 5 bases to trimming and J lost 2 bases; unmatched junction nucleotides: 6. The full variable domain, rest sourced from reference TRBV19 and TRBJ2-7, is DGGITQSPKYLFRKEGQNVTLSCEQNLNHDAMYWYRQDPGQGLRLIYYSQIVNDFQKGDIAEGYSVSREKKESFPLTVTSAQKNPTAFYLCASSAGTDTYEQYFGPGTRLTVT.

J is TRBJ2-6 and V is TRBV9; D might be TRBD1 (6 bases). Germline CDR1 and CDR2: SGDLS and YYNGEE. The CDR3 is made up of 17 amino acids. Trimming left V 4 bases short and J 2 bases short, with 16 bases between. The CDR3 spells CASSLTGPSAGANVLTF. The CDR3 nucleotides are TGTGCCAGCAGCCTGACAGGTCCTAGTGCTGGGGCCAACGTCCTGACTTTC.

The chain combines TRBV7-9 with TRBJ1-2; D ambiguous. Trimming pared 1 base from V and 2 bases from J, leaving 11 bases between. Germline V lookup: CDR1 SEHNR, CDR2 FQNEAQ (reference sequence). This CDR3 comprises 15 residues. The CDR3 DNA sequence: TGTGCCAGCAGCTTAGGAGTAGCGGGAAACTATGGCTACACCTTC. It codes for CASSLGVAGNYGYTF.